This T cell receptor beta chain was sequenced during a study of identical twins. Whole-study findings and limits: Within cord blood, abundant beta clonotypes carried fewer insertions, but memory repertoires showed no such trend.

The CDR3 has 13 amino acids. Unmatched junction bases numbered 10, after V lost 3 bases and J lost 16 bases. Donors uniformly comprised healthy Caucasians. This clonotype was detected a few times. Its antigen is currently unknown. TCRdb itself ran the 5' RACE reads through MiXCR, one entry per CDR3 protein. The sample shows more than 600,000 distinct CDR3 sequences, roughly 18% of them seen only once. These records were also assigned to another study, of T cells expressing NK-cell markers. That publication notes: In the group of eight sequenced donors, seven were HCMV-seropositive and one was seronegative. The leading position in the CD3+CD56-NKG2C+ fraction of several donors also went to these clonotypes.

The chain carries TRBV12-3 or TRBV12-4 and TRBJ2-1; 9 bases line up with TRBD2. Input material: PBMCs. The TCR was taken from a woman between 18 and 29 years old in good health. CDR3 coding DNA: TGTGCCAGCAGTTTGAGGGCGGGAGGGCCTCTTTTCTTC. Protein sequence: CASSLRAGGPLFF.